This TCR beta chain came from a study of vaccination effects on CD4 cells after COVID-19 (dated by TCRdb to about 2022). About the full investigation: Participants received two doses of either the BNT162b2 or the mRNA-1273 mRNA SARS-CoV-2 vaccine. SARS-CoV-2 spike-specific CD4+ TCR repertoires were compared before and after mRNA vaccination in COVID-19 convalescent patients and in infection-naive vaccine recipients. The full study included roughly 10 COVID-19 convalescent patients and a few SARS-CoV-2-naive healthy vaccine recipients. In the study, cultures from other donors were sequenced using the Oncomine TCR Beta short-read assay on an Illumina iSeq 100.

Summary of the overall study and its limitations: Both infection-induced and vaccine-induced clones contracted markedly at late post-vaccination timepoints, which is consistent with waning T cell responses. Among healthy vaccine recipients, nearly all vaccine-induced clones were SARS-CoV-2 mono-reactive, and just 1 of 255 was cross-reactive with common cold coronaviruses. Only a small number of convalescent patients were included, and no early post-infection timepoints were available, which limited the study.

Details on this clone: What this receptor recognizes is not known. Base qualities are not recorded, but no much larger clone differs from it by a single base.

The library was made by the immunoSEQ multiplex PCR assay. DNA from the cultured, isolated CD4+ T cells was subjected to TCR beta CDR3 sequencing. Processing in the source paper ran as follows. Non-productive TCR sequences were discarded, and reads were trimmed to the CDR3 region, with only CDR3s of 7 or more amino acids retained. Antigen-specific clonotypes were identified with the MANAFEST web app by comparing expansion in peptide wells against reference cultures. To be called positive, a clone needed expansion at FDR<0.05 compared with the reference and with all other wells, an odds ratio greater than 5, and a frequency greater than 0.1% in two replicate wells. Clonotypes significantly expanded in SARS-CoV-2 spike wells and in at least one common cold coronavirus spike condition were defined as cross-reactive. Levenshtein distance calculated with the stringdist R package was used to assess CDR3 similarity, and unrooted trees were constructed with ape in R 3.6.1. The table was pulled from immuneACCESS by TCRdb, which kept in-frame rearrangements only. Such tables lose some clones; where checked, under half of the loss comes from unresolved V genes, and the rest has no known cause. V and J calls and clone size come straight from that table; D and trimming were deduced from the DNA. A total of under 45,000 clones appear in this sample, roughly 70% of them only once. 26% of the sample is taken by the ten largest.

The ViraFEST assay stimulated PBMC with viral peptide pools and then used TCR sequencing to identify antigen-specific CD4+ T cell clonotypes by expansion. After about 9 days of culture, CD4+ T cells were isolated with the EasySep CD4+ T cell isolation kit. Negative nucleocapsid antibody results before and after vaccination confirmed that the healthy vaccine recipients had no prior SARS-CoV-2 infection. About 2 million PBMC per well were cultured in IMDM with about 5% human AB serum, 10 IU/ml IL-2 and gentamicin, plus 10 ug/ml peptides. On days 3 and 7, half of the culture medium was replaced with fresh IL-2-containing medium. Unless noted otherwise, every peptide stimulation condition was cultured in triplicate wells. PBMC were separated from whole blood using Ficoll-Paque Plus gradient centrifugation and were then either cryopreserved at -140C or used fresh. The overlapping peptide pools covered the spike proteins of SARS-CoV-2 and of the common cold coronaviruses HCoV-NL63, HCoV-OC43 and HCoV-229E. The QIAamp micro DNA kit was used to extract genomic DNA from the cultured CD4+ T cells.

The CDR3 contains 15 residues, cysteine and phenylalanine counted. Kept here is only the CDR3 DNA, which spans 45 bases and is read in frame from base 1. CDR1 and CDR2 are read off the germline V gene as KGHSH and LQKENI. V is clipped by 2 bases and J by 5 bases, and the sequence between their germline boundaries is 15 bases long. The rearranged segments are TRBV18 and TRBJ1-2; no D gene is confidently identified. This receptor was obtained from a human donor who received a COVID-19 vaccine. The source material was CD4+ T cells from PBMCs cultured with HCoV-OC43 spike peptides, sampled before COVID-19 vaccination. The cell subset or site label for this specimen denotes: HCoV-OC43 spike overlapping peptide pool stimulation. Here is the DNA: TGTGCCAGCTCACCAGAAACGTATGGAAGTTATGGCTACACCTTC. Protein translation: CASSPETYGSYGYTF.